The entry below describes one T cell receptor beta chain. Its specificity is not known. This record comes from a study of cytomegalovirus exposure and HLA in healthy donors. All donors participated as healthy donors of bone marrow. Despite likely unrecorded immune exposures, the donors were nominally healthy at the time of sampling. In the PCR, 60 Vbeta and 13 Jbeta primers were used. Sequencing used immunoSEQ multiplex PCR; TCRdb keeps in-frame clones, though not all of them. The table shows approximately 130,000 clones, with around 72% occurring only once. Whole-study results and caveats: Most TCR sequences proved rare, with some public TCRs found in many donors. The study designated roughly 160 TCR beta chains cytomegalovirus-associated.

The CDR3 has 16 amino acids. Trimming at V came to 1 base and at J to 5 bases, leaving 8 bases not matched to a gene. CDR1 and CDR2 (germline): SGHRS, YFSETQ. The rearrangement uses TRBV5-1 and TRBJ2-7; 11 positions match TRBD2. This clonotype originated in a man in his fifties in good health and CMV-seropositive. Sequenced input: PBMCs. DNA for the CDR3: TGCGCCAGCAGCTTGACTAGCGGGAGTAGAAGGAACGAGCAGTACTTC. Translated, it gives CASSLTSGSRRNEQYF.